A selection of T cell receptor beta chains follows, all from one sample in a study of cytomegalovirus exposure and HLA in healthy donors. Sequencing used immunoSEQ multiplex PCR; TCRdb keeps in-frame clones, though not all of them. The sample consists of some 94,000 clones, about 78% of them appearing once. Sequenced material: PBMCs. These receptors were taken from a man aged 40-49 years in good health and CMV-seronegative. Both conserved end residues are part of each CDR3. A D gene is named only where the DNA matches it firmly. Clone size is shown for a subset of rows, as once, few, many or a class of expanded clone.

TRBJ2-3,-,TRBV30,-,TGTGCCTGGAGTGTACTTGCGGGGTACACAGATACGCAGTATTTT,CAWSVLAGYTDTQYF
TRBJ2-5,TRBD2,TRBV5-4,-,TGTGCCAGCAGCTTGCCGGGGAGGGATGAGACCCAGTACTTC,CASSLPGRDETQYF
TRBJ1-1,-,TRBV5-1,-,TGCGCCAGCAGCTTGGCAGCGGGGGCTCTCGCTGAAGCTTTCTTT,CASSLAAGALAEAFF
TRBJ1-2,TRBD1,TRBV23-1,-,TGCGCAACTAAGTCAGGGGGTGATAACTATGGCTACACCTTC,CATKSGGDNYGYTF
TRBJ1-2,TRBD1,TRBV5-1,-,TGCGCCAGCAGCTTGGGACAGGGCGGCTCTGGCTACACCTTC,CASSLGQGGSGYTF
TRBJ1-1,TRBD1,TRBV5-1,-,TGCGCCAGCAGCTCGCCGGGACAGGGTTTTGAGAAAGCTTTCTTT,CASSSPGQGFEKAFF
TRBJ2-5,-,TRBV29-1,-,TGCAGCGTTGCAAACTCCCGTTTACCGGGAGAAGAGACCCAGTACTTC,CSVANSRLPGEETQYF
TRBJ1-6,TRBD1,TRBV6-1,-,TGTGCCAGCAGTGAAGATACCGGGACAGGGGGTGTCAATTCACCCCTCCACTTT,CASSEDTGTGGVNSPLHF
TRBJ1-1,-,TRBV19,once,TGTGCCAGTAGTATGACACCGTTGAACACTGAAGCTTTCTTT,CASSMTPLNTEAFF
TRBJ1-6,-,TRBV5-4,-,TGTGCCAGCAGCGAGGGTCAGTTTAGCTCCTATAATTCACCCCTCCACTTT,CASSEGQFSSYNSPLHF
TRBJ2-7,TRBD2,TRBV30,-,TGTGCCTGGAGTCCAGTCCGGGGCGGGAGAGCCCCCTACGAGCAGTACTTC,CAWSPVRGGRAPYEQYF
TRBJ1-2,-,TRBV18,-,TGTGCCAGCTCACCACGAACAGGGAACGGCTACACCTTC,CASSPRTGNGYTF
TRBJ2-2,TRBD1,TRBV5-1,-,TGCGCCAGCAACCAGGGGGCGGTCAGTACCGGGGAGCTGTTTTTT,CASNQGAVSTGELFF
TRBJ1-1,-,TRBV12-5,-,TGTGCTAGTGGTTTCGGGGACACTGAAGCTTTCTTT,CASGFGDTEAFF
TRBJ2-7,-,TRBV28,-,TGTGCCAGCAGTACGCCGGGGAGTGTCTACGAGCAGTACTTC,CASSTPGSVYEQYF
TRBJ2-1,TRBD2,TRBV5-1,-,TGCGCCAGCAGCTTCCAAGCGGGAGGGCCGAATGAGCAGTTCTTC,CASSFQAGGPNEQFF
TRBJ1-2,TRBD1,TRBV19,-,TGTGCCAGTAGTATATTGGGACAGGGGACCTTTGGCTACACCTTC,CASSILGQGTFGYTF
TRBJ2-1,TRBD2,TRBV18,-,TGTGCCAGCTCAGCCACACGTACCGGGACTAGCGGGATCCACAATGAGCAGTTCTTC,CASSATRTGTSGIHNEQFF
TRBJ1-5,-,TRBV6-1,-,TGTGCCAGCAGTGAACGGGGGGCGGGCCAGCCCCAGCATTTT,CASSERGAGQPQHF
TRBJ1-6,-,TRBV7-9,-,TGTGCCAGCAGCTTAGTTGCAGGGGATTCACCCCTCCACTTT,CASSLVAGDSPLHF
TRBJ2-6,-,TRBV5-4,-,TGTGCCAGCAGCTTAACGGGGTCTGGGGCCAACGTCCTGACTTTC,CASSLTGSGANVLTF
TRBJ1-5,TRBD1,TRBV7-9,-,TGTGCCAGCAGCTCCGTGGACAGGGCAGGCAATCAGCCCCAGCATTTT,CASSSVDRAGNQPQHF
TRBJ2-3,TRBD2,TRBV10-3,-,TGTGCCATCAGTCTCACTAGCGGGGGGGCAACAGATACGCAGTATTTT,CAISLTSGGATDTQYF
TRBJ2-1,TRBD2,TRBV10-3,-,TGTGCCATCAGGGGGACTAGCGGGGGTTCCAATGAGCAGTTCTTC,CAIRGTSGGSNEQFF
TRBJ2-7,-,TRBV6-6,once,TGTGCCAGCAGTTACGCGGCAAGCTACGAGCAGTACTTC,CASSYAASYEQYF
TRBJ2-1,TRBD1,TRBV5-1,-,TGCGCCAGCAGCGGAACACAGGGGAACCCTTACAATGAGCAGTTCTTC,CASSGTQGNPYNEQFF
TRBJ2-3,-,TRBV5-4,-,TGTGCCAGCAGCTTGGGACACCCTAGCACAGATACGCAGTATTTT,CASSLGHPSTDTQYF
TRBJ1-6,-,TRBV4-1,-,TGCGCCAGCAGCCGGACAGAAAGCTCCTATAATTCACCCCTCCACTTT,CASSRTESSYNSPLHF
TRBJ2-1,TRBD2,TRBV28,-,TGTGCCAGCAGTTTATGCTGGGGACTAGCGGGGTGCTACAATGAGCAGTTCTTC,CASSLCWGLAGCYNEQFF
TRBJ2-2,TRBD1,TRBV5-1,once,TGCGCCAGCAGGTGGGACAGAAACACCGGGGAGCTGTTTTTT,CASRWDRNTGELFF
TRBJ2-1,-,TRBV2,-,TGTGCCAGCAGCGGACTACACAATGAGCAGTTCTTC,CASSGLHNEQFF
TRBJ2-6,-,TRBV5-1,-,TGCGCCAGCAGCTTGGCCCCGAGTTCTGGGGCCAACGTCCTGACTTTC,CASSLAPSSGANVLTF
TRBJ2-3,TRBD1,TRBV29-1,-,TGCAGCGTTAGGGGGCGATCAGATACGCAGTATTTT,CSVRGRSDTQYF
TRBJ1-1,TRBD1,TRBV28,-,TGTGCCAGCAGTCCCCTCGGGGGGACAGGGCGAGCTTTCTTT,CASSPLGGTGRAFF
TRBJ2-7,-,TRBV6-5,-,TGTGCCAGCAGTTATGCCGGACAGTACTACGAGCAGTACTTC,CASSYAGQYYEQYF
TRBJ2-5,TRBD2,TRBV7-2,-,TGTGCCAGCAGCTTAGTTAGCCTAGCGGGAAAAGAGACCCAGTACTTC,CASSLVSLAGKETQYF
TRBJ1-1,-,TRBV19,-,TGTGCCAGTAGTACGCACAGGGAGAACACTGAAGCTTTCTTT,CASSTHRENTEAFF
TRBJ1-2,-,TRBV7-2,-,TGTGCCAGCAGCTTAGCCGTCAGTAACTATGGCTACACCTTC,CASSLAVSNYGYTF
TRBJ2-7,TRBD2,TRBV6-5,-,TGTGCCAGCACGGAGACTAGCGGGCTTAGCGAGCAGTACTTC,CASTETSGLSEQYF
TRBJ1-1,-,TRBV7-9,-,TGTGCCAGCAGCTTAGCCGGGGGAAACACTGAAGCTTTCTTT,CASSLAGGNTEAFF
TRBJ2-1,TRBD2,TRBV6-4,once,TGTGCCAGCAGAGCGGGGGGTGGAACGAATGAGCAGTTCTTC,CASRAGGGTNEQFF
TRBJ1-6,TRBD1,TRBV6-4,-,TGTGCCAGCAGTGTTGGACAGGGATTTTCACCCCTCCACTTT,CASSVGQGFSPLHF
TRBJ2-1,TRBD2,TRBV10-3,-,TGTGCCATCAGGACACGACTAGCGGGTTCGGGTGAGCAGTTCTTC,CAIRTRLAGSGEQFF
TRBJ2-5,TRBD2,TRBV5-1,-,TGCGCCAGTACTAGCGGGGGGGCCGGAGAGACCCAGTACTTC,CASTSGGAGETQYF
TRBJ1-1,-,TRBV10-3,-,TGTGCCGCTACAGGATCCACTGAAGCTTTCTTT,CAATGSTEAFF
TRBJ1-3,TRBD1,TRBV7-2,few,TGTGCCAGCAGCTTTCGAGGACAGGGCGGAAACACCATATATTTT,CASSFRGQGGNTIYF
TRBJ1-1,-,TRBV28,-,TGTGCCAGCAGTACAGGGTGGGACACTGAAGCTTTCTTT,CASSTGWDTEAFF
TRBJ2-7,-,TRBV2,few,TGTGCCAGCAGTGTTTACCACCCAGGCGAGCAGTACTTC,CASSVYHPGEQYF
TRBJ1-4,-,TRBV5-4,-,TGTGCCAGCAGCTTGACGGGGGCTAATGAAAAACTGTTTTTT,CASSLTGANEKLFF
TRBJ1-1,-,TRBV6-5,-,TGTGCCAGCAGCCGGCAGGCGGGGGACACTGAAGCTTTCTTT,CASSRQAGDTEAFF
TRBJ1-5,TRBD1,TRBV19,-,TGTGCCAGCCGGGACAGGGGTAGAGGGGATAGCAATCAGCCCCAGCATTTT,CASRDRGRGDSNQPQHF
TRBJ2-1,TRBD1,TRBV27,-,TGTGCCAGCAGTTACACAGGGGGTGAGCAGTTCTTC,CASSYTGGEQFF
TRBJ1-1,-,TRBV30,-,TGTGCCTGGACCGGTATAACGGGCACTGAAGCTTTCTTT,CAWTGITGTEAFF
TRBJ2-1,TRBD2,TRBV18,-,TGTGCCAGCTCACCAACGGGAGGGGGATCGGGCAATGAGCAGTTCTTC,CASSPTGGGSGNEQFF
TRBJ2-2,TRBD2,TRBV19,-,TGTGCCAGCCGGACTAGCGGGAAAAACACCGGGGAGCTGTTTTTT,CASRTSGKNTGELFF
TRBJ1-5,TRBD1,TRBV5-1,-,TGCGCCAGCAGCCCGTTGGTAGTCACAGGGGGCGTCAATCAGCCCCAGCATTTT,CASSPLVVTGGVNQPQHF
TRBJ2-7,-,TRBV6-6,few,TGTGCCAGCAGTAGGGACACCGAGTCCCAGTACTTC,CASSRDTESQYF